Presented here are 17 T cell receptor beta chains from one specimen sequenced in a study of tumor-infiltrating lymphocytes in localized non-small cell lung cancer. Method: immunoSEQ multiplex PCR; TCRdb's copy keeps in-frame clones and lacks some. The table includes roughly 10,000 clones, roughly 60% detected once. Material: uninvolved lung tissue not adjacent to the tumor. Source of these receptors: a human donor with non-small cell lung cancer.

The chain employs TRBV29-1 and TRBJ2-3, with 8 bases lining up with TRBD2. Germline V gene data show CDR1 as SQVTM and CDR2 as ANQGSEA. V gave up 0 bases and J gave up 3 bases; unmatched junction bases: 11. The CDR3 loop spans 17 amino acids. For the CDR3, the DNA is TGCAGCGTTGAAGATCCCTACGGGGGGGGCATGACAGATACGCAGTATTTT. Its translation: CSVEDPYGGGMTDTQYF.

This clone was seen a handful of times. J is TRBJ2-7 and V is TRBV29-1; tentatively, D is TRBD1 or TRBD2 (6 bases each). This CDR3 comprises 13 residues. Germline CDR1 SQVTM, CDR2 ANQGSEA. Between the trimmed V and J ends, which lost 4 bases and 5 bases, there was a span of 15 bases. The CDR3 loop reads CSVVPGGRNEQYF. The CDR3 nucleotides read TGCAGCGTTGTCCCCGGGGGCCGGAACGAGCAGTACTTC.

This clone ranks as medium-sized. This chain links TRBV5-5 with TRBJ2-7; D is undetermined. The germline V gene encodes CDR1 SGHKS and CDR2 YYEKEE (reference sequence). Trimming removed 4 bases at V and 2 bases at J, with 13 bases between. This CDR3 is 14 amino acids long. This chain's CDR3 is CASSPPVETYEQYF. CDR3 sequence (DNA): TGTGCCAGCAGCCCCCCGGTGGAGACCTACGAGCAGTACTTC.

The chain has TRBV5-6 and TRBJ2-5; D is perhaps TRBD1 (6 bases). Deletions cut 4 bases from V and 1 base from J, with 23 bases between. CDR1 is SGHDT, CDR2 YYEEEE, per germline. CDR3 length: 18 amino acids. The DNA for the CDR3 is TGTGCCAGCAGCGGGGGTTGGGGGCCTACCAGTCCCCAAGAGACCCAGTACTTC. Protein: CASSGGWGPTSPQETQYF.

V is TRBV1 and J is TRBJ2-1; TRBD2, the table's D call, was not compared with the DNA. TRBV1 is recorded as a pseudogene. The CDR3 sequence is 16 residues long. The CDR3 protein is CTSSQESNSSYNEQFF. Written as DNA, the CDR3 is TGCACCAGCAGCCAAGAGAGTAATAGCTCCTACAATGAGCAGTTCTTC.

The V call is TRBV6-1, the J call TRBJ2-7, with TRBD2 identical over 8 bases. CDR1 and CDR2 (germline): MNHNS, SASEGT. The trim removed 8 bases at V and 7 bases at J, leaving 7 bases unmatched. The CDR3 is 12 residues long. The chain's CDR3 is CASREGPWEQYF. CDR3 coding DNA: TGTGCCAGCCGGGAGGGCCCCTGGGAGCAGTACTTC.

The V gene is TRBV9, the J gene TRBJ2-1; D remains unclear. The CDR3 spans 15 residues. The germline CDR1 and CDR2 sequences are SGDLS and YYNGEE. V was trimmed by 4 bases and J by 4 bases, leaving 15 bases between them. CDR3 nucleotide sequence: TGTGCCAGCAGCCCAGACCCCTCCCTATACAATGAGCAGTTCTTC. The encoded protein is CASSPDPSLYNEQFF. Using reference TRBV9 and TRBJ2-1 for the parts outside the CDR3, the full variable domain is DSGVTQTPKHLITATGQRVTLRCSPRSGDLSVYWYQQSLDQGLQFLIQYYNGEERAKGNILERFSAQQFPDLHSELNLSSLELGDSALYFCASSPDPSLYNEQFFGPGTRLTVL.

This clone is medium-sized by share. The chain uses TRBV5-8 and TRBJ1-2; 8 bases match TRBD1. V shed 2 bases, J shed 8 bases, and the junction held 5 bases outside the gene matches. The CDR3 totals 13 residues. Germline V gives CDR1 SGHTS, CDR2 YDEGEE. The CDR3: CASSFQGAVGYTF. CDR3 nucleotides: TGTGCCAGCAGCTTCCAGGGGGCCGTAGGCTACACCTTC.

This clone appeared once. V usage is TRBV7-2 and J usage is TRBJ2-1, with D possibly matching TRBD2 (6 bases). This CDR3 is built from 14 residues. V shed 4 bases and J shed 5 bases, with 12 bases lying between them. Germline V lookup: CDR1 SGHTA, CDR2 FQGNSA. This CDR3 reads CASSYRGSHNEQFF. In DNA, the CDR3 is TGTGCCAGCAGCTACCGGGGGAGCCACAATGAGCAGTTCTTC.

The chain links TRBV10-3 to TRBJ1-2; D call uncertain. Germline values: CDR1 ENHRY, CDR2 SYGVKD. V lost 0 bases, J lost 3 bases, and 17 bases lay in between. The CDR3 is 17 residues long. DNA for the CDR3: TGTGCCATCAGTGAGTCGGCAGCCCCCGGGATTTACTATGGCTACACCTTC. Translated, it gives CAISESAAPGIYYGYTF.

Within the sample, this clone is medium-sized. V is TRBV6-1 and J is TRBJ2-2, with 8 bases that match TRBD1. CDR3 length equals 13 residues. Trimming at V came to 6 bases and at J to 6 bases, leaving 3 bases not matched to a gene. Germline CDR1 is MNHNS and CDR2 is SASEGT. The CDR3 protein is CASRQDRAGELFF. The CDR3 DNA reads TGTGCCAGCAGACAGGACAGGGCCGGGGAGCTGTTTTTT.

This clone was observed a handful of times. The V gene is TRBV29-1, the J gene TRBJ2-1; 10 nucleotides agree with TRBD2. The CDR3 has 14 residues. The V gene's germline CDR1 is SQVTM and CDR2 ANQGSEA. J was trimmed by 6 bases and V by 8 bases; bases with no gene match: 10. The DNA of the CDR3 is TGCAGCTTCTTCAGCGGGGGGGCCCCCAATGAGCAGTTCTTC. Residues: CSFFSGGAPNEQFF.

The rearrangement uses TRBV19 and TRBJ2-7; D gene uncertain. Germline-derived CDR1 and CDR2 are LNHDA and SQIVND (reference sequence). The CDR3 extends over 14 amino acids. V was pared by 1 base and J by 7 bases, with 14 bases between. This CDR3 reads CASSIALTLGEQYF. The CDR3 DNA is TGTGCCAGTAGTATAGCCCTGACTTTGGGGGAGCAGTACTTC.

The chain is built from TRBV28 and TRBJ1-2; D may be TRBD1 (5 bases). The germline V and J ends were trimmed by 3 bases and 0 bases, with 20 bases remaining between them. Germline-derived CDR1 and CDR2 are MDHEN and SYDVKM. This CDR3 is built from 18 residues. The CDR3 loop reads CASSLSGTGTLANYGYTF. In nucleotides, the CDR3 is TGTGCCAGCAGTTTGTCCGGGACGGGAACTTTAGCTAACTATGGCTACACCTTC.

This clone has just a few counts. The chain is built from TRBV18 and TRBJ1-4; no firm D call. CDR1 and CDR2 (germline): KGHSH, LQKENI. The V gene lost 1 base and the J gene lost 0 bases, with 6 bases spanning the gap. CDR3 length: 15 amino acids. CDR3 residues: CASSPQEATNEKLFF. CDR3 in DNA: TGTGCCAGCTCACCACAAGAAGCAACTAATGAAAAACTGTTTTTT. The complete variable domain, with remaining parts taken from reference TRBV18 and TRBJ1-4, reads NAGVMQNPRHLVRRRGQEARLRCSPMKGHSHVYWYRQLPEEGLKFMVYLQKENIIDESGMPKERFSAEFPKEGPSILRIQQVVRGDSAAYFCASSPQEATNEKLFFGSGTQLSVL.

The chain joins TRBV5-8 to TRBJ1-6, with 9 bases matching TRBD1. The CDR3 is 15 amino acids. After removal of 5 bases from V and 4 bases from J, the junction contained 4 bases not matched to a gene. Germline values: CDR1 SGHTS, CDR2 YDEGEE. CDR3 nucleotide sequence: TGTGCCAGCAGTCTCGGGACAGGGTATAATTCACCCCTCCACTTT. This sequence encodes CASSLGTGYNSPLHF.

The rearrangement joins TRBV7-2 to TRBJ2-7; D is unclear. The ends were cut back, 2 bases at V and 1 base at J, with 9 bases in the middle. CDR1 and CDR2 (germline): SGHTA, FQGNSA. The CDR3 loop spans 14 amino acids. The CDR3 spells CASSLIAGSYEQYF. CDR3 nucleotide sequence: TGTGCCAGCAGCTTAATAGCAGGATCCTACGAGCAGTACTTC.